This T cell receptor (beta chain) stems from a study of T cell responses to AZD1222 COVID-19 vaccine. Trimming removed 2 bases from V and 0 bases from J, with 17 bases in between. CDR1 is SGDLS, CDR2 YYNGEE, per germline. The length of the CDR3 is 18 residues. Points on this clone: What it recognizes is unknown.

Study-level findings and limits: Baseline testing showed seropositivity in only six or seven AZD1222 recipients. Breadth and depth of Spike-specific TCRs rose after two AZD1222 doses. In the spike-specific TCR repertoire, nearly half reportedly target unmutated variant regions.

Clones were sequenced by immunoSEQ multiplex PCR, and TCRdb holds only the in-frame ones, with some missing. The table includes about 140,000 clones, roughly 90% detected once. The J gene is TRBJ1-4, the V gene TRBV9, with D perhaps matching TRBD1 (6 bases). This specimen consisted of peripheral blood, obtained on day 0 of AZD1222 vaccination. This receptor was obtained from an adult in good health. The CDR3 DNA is TGTGCCAGCAGCGTCACGAGGGGGGGATCGGCAACTAATGAAAAACTGTTTTTT. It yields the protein CASSVTRGGSATNEKLFF.